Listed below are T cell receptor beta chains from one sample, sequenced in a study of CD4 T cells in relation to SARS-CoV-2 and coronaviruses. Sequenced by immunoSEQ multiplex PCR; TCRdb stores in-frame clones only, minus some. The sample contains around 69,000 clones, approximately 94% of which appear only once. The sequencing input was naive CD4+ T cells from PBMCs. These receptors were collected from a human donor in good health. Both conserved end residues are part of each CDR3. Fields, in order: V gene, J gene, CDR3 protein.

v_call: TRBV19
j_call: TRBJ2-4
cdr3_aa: CASSYAPGGIQYF

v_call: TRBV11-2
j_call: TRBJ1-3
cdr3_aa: CASSRGTVGNTIYF

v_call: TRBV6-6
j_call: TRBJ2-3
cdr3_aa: CASSYSTGAGTDTQYF

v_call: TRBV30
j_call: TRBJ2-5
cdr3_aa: CACQRRDRETQYF

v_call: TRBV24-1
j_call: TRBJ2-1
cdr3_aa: CATAGTGVYEQFF

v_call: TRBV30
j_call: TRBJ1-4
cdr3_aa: CAWRRGPINEKLFF

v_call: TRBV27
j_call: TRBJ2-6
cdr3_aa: CASSYIPDSSGANVLTF

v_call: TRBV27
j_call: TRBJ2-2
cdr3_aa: CASSTTGPRAVHRGAVF

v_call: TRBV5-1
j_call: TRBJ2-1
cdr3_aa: CASSLGTSHNEQFF

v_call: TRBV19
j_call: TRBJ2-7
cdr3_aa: CASSTAGTGGRREQYF

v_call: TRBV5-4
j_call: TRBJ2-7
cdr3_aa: CASSLGTSGTYEQYF

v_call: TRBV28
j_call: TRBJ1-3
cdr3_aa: CASIDSGNTIYF

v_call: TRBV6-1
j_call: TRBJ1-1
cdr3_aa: CASSDPRRDAFFF

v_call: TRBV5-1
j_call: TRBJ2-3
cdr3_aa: CASSLGQGAGGSDTQYF

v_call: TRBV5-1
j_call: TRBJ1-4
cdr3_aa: CASSHPGEKLFF

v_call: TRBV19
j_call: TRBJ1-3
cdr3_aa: CASSIHSSGTGNTIYF

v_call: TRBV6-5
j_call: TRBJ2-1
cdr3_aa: CASSPGLANNEQFF

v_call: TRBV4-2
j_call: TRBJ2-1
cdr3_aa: CASSQEYLASGNNEQFF

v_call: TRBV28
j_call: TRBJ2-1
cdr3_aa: CASTPLGASGSRNEQFF

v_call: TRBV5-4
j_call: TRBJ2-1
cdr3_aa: CASSSGDMLSREQFF

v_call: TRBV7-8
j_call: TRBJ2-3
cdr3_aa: CASSLARRLAAPTSTDTQYF

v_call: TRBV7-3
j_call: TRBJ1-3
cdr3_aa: CASSLTGRAGNTIYF

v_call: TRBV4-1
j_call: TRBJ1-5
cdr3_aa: CASSHPDGQPQHF

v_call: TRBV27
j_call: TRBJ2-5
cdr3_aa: CASSFISAGGQETQYF

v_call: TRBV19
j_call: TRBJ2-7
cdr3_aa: CASSADRAGSYEQYF

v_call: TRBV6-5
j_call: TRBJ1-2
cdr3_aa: CASSEGEGLSYTF

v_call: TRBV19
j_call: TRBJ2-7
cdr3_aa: CASSIPGRVNEQYF

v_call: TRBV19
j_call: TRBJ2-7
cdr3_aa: CATRTGTSGTYEQYF

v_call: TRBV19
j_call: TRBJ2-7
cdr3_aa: CASSSGQKGAFKTRTHEQYF

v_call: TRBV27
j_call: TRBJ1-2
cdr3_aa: CATGPIQGTANYGYTF

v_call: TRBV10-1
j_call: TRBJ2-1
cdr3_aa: CATSPTSGAYNEQFF

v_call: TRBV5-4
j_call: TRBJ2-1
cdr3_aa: CASTTAQREDVEQFF

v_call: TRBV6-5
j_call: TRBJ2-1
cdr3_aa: CASSPAGGPIEQFF

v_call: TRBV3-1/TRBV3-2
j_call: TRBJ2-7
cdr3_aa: CASSQRQGEQYF

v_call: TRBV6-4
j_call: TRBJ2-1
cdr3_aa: CASSAGLAGGSGEQFF

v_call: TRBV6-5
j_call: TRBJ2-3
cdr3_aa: CASIRDPITDTQYF

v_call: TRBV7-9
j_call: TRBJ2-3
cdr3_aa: CASSWDRRFTDTQYF

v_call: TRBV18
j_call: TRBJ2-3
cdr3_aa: CASSSSSTDTQYF

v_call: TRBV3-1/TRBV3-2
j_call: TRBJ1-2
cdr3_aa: CASSQEGREDGYTF

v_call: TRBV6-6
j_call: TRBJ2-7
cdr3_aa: CASTLGGMGEQYF

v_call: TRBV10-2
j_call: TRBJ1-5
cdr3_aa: CASVQTGLNQPQHF

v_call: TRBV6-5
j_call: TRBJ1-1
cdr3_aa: CASSYSNGVTEAFF

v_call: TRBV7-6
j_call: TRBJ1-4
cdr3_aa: CASSLVAGLGEKLFF

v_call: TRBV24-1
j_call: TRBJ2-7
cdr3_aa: CATSDSVSGGLYEQYF

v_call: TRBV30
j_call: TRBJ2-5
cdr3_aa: CAWSLQGETQYF

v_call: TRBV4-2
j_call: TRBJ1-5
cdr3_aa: CASSRDRGGGNQPQHF

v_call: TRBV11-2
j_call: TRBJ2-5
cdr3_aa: CASSWTLQETQYF

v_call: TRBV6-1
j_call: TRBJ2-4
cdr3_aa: CASSEKGTGKNIQYF

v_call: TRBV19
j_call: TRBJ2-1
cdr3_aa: CASSQDSGLAGRNEQFF

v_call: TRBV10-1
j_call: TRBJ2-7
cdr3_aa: CASSEDREGEQYF

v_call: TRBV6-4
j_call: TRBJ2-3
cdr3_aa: CASSVRWTVSTDTQYF

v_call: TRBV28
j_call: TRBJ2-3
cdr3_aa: CASTAGPDTQYF

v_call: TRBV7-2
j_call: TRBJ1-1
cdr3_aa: CASSFQGGTEAFF

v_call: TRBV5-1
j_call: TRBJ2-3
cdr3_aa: CASSLGTPRLTDTQYF

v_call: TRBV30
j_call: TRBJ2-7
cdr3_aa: CAWSRSDRGHYEQYF

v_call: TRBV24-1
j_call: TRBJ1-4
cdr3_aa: CATSGDSSNEKLFF